This entry features one TCR beta chain sequence. This clonotype appeared a single time. Its specific antigen is unknown. A read error may account for a junction end that differs from germline. Sequenced using an Illumina HiSeq 2500. Quantitative 5'-RACE with molecular barcodes was used to prepare TCR beta libraries. In the original analysis: A new computational method, built on a probabilistic model of VDJ rearrangement, was used to identify disease-linked TCR variants. TCRdb itself trimmed the public reads at Q25 with fastp, ran MiXCR and retained productive beta chains. One record per CDR3 amino acid sequence lists the most common genes and DNA. Clone size and V and J calls follow TCRdb, not the original study. The sample has 80,000 to 100,000 distinct CDR3 sequences on record, about 8.8% of them singletons. Of the sample, roughly 5.5% is held by the ten largest clones. These data are taken from a study of CD8 T cells in ankylosing spondylitis (dated 2017 in TCRdb). Context from the whole study: The study set out to find disease-linked TCR variants by profiling T cell receptor beta repertoires in ankylosing spondylitis patients and healthy donors. The full study cohort comprised 25 or so ankylosing spondylitis patients and about a hundred healthy donors. Samples of peripheral blood were taken, and for ankylosing spondylitis patients, synovial fluid was collected as well.

The paper's findings and limits, for the study overall: The disease-linked clones were reported as significantly enriched in matched synovial fluid samples from ankylosing spondylitis patients. The disease-linked clones showed a CD8+ phenotype and occurred at relatively low frequencies in peripheral blood. Blood from ankylosing spondylitis patients appeared to be characterized by a TCR beta motif composed of under ten highly homologous amino acid variants. Some motif variants were previously reported in synovial fluid and blood of reactive arthritis patients, suggesting common disease-initiation mechanisms.

This receptor was identified in a male donor with ankylosing spondylitis or in good health (not recorded which). What was sequenced was blood, either unsorted or a sorted T cell fraction (not recorded which).

The CDR3 region reads CTSSLTDLEAFF. The nucleotide sequence reads TGTACCAGCAGCTTGACGGACCTGGAAGCTTTCTTT. This sequence uses TRBV7-9 and TRBJ1-1; the D gene lacks a confident call. The germline V gene encodes CDR1 SEHNR and CDR2 FQNEAQ (reference sequence). From the cysteine through the phenylalanine, the CDR3 covers 12 amino acids. The entry retains the CDR3 DNA only, 36 bases that are in frame from base 1.